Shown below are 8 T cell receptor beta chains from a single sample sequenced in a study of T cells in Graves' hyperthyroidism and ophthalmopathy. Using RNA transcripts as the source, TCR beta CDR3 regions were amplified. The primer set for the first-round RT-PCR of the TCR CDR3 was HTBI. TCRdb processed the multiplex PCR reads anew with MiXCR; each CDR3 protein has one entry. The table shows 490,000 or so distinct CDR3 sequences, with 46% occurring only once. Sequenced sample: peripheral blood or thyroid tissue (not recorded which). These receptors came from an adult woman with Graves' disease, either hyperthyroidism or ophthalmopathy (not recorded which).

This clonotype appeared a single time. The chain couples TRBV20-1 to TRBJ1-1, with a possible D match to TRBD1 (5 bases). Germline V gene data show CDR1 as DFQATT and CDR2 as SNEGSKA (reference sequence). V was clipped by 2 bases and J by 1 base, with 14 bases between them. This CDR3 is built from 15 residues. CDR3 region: CSARHPVGRNTEAFF. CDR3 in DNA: TGCAGTGCTAGACACCCCGTGGGACGGAACACTGAAGCTTTCTTT.

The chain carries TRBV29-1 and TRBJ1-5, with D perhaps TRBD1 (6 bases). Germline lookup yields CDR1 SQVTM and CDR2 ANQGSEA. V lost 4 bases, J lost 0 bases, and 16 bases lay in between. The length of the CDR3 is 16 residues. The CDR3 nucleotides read TGCAGCGTTGTGTTTGTGGGGGCCAATAGCAATCAGCCCCAGCATTTT. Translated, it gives CSVVFVGANSNQPQHF.

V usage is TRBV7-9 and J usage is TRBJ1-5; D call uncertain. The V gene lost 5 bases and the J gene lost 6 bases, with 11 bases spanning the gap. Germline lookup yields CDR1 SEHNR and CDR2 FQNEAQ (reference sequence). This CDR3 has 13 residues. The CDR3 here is CASSARTFQPQHF. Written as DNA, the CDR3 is TGTGCCAGCAGCGCCCGGACGTTTCAGCCCCAGCATTTT. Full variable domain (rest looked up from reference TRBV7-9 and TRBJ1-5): DTGVSQNPRHKITKRGQNVTFRCDPISEHNRLYWYRQTLGQGPEFLTYFQNEAQLEKSRLLSDRFSAERPKGSFSTLEIQRTEQGDSAMYLCASSARTFQPQHFGDGTRLSIL.

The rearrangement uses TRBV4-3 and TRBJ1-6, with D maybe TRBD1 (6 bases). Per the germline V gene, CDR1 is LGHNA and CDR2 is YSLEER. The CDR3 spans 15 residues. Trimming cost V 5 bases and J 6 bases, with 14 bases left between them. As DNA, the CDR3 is TGCGCCAGCAGCATAGCCGACAGGATTAATTCACCCCTCCACTTT. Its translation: CASSIADRINSPLHF.

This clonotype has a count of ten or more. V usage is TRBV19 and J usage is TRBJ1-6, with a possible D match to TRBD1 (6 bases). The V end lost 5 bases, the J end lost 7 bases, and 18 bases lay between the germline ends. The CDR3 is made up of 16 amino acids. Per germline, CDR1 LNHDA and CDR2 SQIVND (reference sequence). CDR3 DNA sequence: TGTGCCAGTAGTCCCGGGACAAGGTCGAAGAATTCACCCCTCCACTTT. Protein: CASSPGTRSKNSPLHF.

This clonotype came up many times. In DNA form, the CDR3 reads TGCAGTGCTAGAGACAGGGGGAACGAAAAACTGTTTTTT. Its translation: CSARDRGNEKLFF. V usage is TRBV20-1 and J usage is TRBJ1-4; 7 bases are a match to TRBD1. The V gene's germline CDR1 is DFQATT and CDR2 SNEGSKA (reference sequence). V was clipped by 0 bases and J by 8 bases; unmatched bases: 3. CDR3 length: 13 residues.

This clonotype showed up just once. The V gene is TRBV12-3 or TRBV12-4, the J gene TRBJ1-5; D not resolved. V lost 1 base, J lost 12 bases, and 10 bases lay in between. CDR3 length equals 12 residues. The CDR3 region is CASSLEYRVQHF. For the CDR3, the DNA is TGTGCCAGCAGTTTAGAATACCGGGTCCAGCATTTT.

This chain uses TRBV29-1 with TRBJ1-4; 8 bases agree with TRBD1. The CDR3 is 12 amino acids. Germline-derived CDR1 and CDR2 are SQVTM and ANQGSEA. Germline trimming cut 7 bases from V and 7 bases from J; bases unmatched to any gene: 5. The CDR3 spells CSAGGSREKLFF. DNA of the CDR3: TGCAGCGCAGGGGGCTCTCGTGAAAAACTGTTTTTT.